The 5 T cell receptor beta chains below come from one sample, sequenced in a study of blood T cell repertoires in COVID-19. Only in-frame clones appear in the TCRdb table, and some are missing; sequencing was by immunoSEQ multiplex PCR. The repertoire holds about 280,000 clones, nearly 90% seen once, with roughly 11% in the top ten. Material for sequencing was peripheral blood. The receptors derive from a woman aged 25-40 years with COVID-19, enrolled during active disease.

The table lists this clone with a count of one. This chain connects TRBV5-6 to TRBJ2-3; 10 bases align to TRBD2. CDR1 is SGHDT and CDR2 is YYEEEE in the germline V gene. This CDR3 region has 16 residues. V lost 1 base to trimming and J lost 8 bases; unmatched junction nucleotides: 10. The CDR3 loop is CASSLYLAGALVTQYF. CDR3 in DNA: TGTGCCAGCAGCTTGTACCTAGCGGGGGCCCTAGTTACGCAGTATTTT.

The CDR3 nucleotides are TGTGCCAGCAGCCGGGGGACAGGGGGCGTCAACGAGCAGTACTTC. It specifies CASSRGTGGVNEQYF. J is TRBJ2-7 and V is TRBV5-5, with 12 bases identical to TRBD1. Trimming removed 4 bases from V and 5 bases from J; junction bases left unmatched: 7. This CDR3 comprises 15 residues. Germline V gives CDR1 SGHKS, CDR2 YYEKEE (reference sequence).

The chain couples TRBV27 to TRBJ1-3; D gene unclear. Germline values: CDR1 MNHEY, CDR2 SMNVEV (reference sequence). The CDR3 runs to 14 residues. Trimming cost V 5 bases and J 0 bases, with 8 bases left between them. The CDR3 sequence: CASSPGISGNTIYF. The DNA of the CDR3 is TGTGCCAGCAGTCCAGGAATCTCTGGAAACACCATATATTTT.

The chain is built from TRBV11-3 and TRBJ2-2; possible D gene TRBD1, 5 bases. V lost 3 bases and J 6 bases, leaving 8 bases between the germline ends. The CDR3 is made up of 13 amino acids. Germline V gene lookup returns CDR1 SGHNT and CDR2 YENEEA. CDR3 sequence (DNA): TGTGCCAGCAGCTTGTTGGGGCCCGGGGAGCTGTTTTTT. It yields the protein CASSLLGPGELFF. The full variable domain, completed using reference TRBV11-3 and TRBJ2-2, is EAGVVQSPRYKIIEKKQPVAFWCNPISGHNTLYWYLQNLGQGPELLIRYENEEAVDDSQLPKDRFSAERLKGVDSTLKIQPAELGDSAVYLCASSLLGPGELFFGEGSRLTVL.

This chain connects TRBV10-3 to TRBJ2-1, with TRBD1 matching over 9 bases. With V trimmed by 3 bases and J by 6 bases, 6 bases remained unmatched. The CDR3 runs to 15 residues. Germline CDR1 ENHRY, CDR2 SYGVKD. The CDR3 nucleotides read TGTGCCATCAGTGACCGGGACAGGGTGGTCAATGAGCAGTTCTTC. Translation: CAISDRDRVVNEQFF.